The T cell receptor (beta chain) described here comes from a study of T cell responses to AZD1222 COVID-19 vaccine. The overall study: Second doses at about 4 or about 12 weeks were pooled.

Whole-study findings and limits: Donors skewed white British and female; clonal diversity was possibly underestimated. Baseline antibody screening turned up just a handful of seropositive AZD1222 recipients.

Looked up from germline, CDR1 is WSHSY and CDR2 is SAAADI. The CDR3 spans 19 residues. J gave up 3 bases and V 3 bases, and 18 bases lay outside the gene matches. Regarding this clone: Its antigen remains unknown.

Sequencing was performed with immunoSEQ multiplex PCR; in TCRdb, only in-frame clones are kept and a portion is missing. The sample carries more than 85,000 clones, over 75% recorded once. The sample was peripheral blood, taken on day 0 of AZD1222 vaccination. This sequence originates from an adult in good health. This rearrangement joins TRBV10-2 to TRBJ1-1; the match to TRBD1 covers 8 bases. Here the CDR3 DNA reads TGCGCCAGCAGTGACCCTTACCGGGACAGGAAAGTGGGGGACACTGAAGCTTTCTTT. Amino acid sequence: CASSDPYRDRKVGDTEAFF.